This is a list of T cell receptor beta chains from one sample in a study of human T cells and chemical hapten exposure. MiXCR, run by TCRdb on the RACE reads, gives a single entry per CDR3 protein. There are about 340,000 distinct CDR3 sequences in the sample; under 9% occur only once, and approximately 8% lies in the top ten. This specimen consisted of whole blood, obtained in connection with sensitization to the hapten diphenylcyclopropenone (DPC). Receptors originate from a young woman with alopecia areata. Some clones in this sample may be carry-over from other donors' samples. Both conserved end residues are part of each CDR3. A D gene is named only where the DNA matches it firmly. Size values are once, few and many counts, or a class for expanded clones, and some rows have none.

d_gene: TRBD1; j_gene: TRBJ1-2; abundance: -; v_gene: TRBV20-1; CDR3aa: CSATGGVSYGYTF
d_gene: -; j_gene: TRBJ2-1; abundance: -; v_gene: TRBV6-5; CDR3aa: CASSYSPGGFIISSYNEQFF
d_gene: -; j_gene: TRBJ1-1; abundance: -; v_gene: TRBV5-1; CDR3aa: CASSLGGREAFF
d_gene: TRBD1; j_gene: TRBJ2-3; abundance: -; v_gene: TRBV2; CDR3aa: CASVLQGAGDTQYF
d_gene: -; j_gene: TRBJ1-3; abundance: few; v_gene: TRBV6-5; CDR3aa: CASSYMSSGNTIYF
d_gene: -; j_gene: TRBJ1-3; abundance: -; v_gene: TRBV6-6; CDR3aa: CASSYDRFGNTIYF
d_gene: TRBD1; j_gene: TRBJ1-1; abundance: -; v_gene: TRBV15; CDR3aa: CATSRDFRDRGGTEAFF
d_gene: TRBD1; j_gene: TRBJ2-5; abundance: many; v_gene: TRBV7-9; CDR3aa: CASSHSPIGQGRQTQYF
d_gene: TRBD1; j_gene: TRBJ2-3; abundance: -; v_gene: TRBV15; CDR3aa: CATSRGQGMDTQYF
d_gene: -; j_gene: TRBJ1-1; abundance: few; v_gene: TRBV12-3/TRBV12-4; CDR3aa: CASTPSPNTEAFF
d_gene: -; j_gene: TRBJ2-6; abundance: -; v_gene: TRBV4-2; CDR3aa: CASSQDPPGSGANVLTF
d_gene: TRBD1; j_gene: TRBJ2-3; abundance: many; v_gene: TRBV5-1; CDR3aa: CASSPGQGAADTQYF
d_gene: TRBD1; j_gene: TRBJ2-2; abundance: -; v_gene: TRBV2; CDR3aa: CASIGDRDTGELLF
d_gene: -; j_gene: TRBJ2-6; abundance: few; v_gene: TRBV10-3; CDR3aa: CAISVGSGANVLTF
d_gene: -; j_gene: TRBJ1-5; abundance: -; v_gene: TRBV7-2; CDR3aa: CASSLKSGNQPQHF
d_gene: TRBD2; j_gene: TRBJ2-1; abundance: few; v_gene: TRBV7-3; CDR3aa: CASSPAGGGAYEQFF
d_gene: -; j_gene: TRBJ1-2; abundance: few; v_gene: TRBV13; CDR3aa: CASSLKPLRGGYGYTF
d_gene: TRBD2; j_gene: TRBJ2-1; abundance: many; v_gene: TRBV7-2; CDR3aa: CASSFPGLAGNEQFF
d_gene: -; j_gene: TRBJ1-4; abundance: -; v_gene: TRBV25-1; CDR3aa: CASSENDNRLYEKLFF
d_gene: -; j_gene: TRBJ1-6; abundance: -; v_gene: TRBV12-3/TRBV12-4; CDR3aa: CASSPSGVIKNSPLHF
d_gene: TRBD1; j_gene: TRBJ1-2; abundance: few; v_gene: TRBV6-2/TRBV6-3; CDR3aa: CASSYPVDRVDGYTF
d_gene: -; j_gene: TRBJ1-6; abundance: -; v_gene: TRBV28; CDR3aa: CASGITQNSPLHF
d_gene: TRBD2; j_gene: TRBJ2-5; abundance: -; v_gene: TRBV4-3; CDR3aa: CASSHTSGGALETQYF
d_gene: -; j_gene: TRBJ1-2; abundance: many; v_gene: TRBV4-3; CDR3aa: CASSQDMGHYGYTF
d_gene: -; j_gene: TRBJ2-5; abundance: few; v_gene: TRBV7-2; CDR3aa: CASHRARGTAEETQYF
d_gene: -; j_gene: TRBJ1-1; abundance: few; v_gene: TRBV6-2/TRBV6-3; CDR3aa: CASTQLDRPVTEAFF
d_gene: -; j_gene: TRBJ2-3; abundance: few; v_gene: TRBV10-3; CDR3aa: CAISAGSGTDTQYF
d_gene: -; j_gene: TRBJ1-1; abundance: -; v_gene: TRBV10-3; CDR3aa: CAIRATENTEAFF
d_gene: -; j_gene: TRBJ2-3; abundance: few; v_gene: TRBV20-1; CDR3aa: CSARELGPTDTQYF
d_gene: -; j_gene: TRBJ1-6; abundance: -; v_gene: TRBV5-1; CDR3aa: CASSLASSASSPLHF
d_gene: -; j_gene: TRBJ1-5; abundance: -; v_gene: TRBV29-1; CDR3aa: CSVSTGSHQPQHF
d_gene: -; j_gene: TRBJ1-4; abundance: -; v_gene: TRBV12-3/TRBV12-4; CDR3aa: CASSLGGLNEKLFF
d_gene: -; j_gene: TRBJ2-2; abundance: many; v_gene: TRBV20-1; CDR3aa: CSARPPAGELFF
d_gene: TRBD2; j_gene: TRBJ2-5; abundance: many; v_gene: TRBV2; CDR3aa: CASSRRTSGEGETQYF
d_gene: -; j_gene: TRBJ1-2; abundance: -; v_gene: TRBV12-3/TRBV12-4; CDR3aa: CASSINRVTNYGYTF
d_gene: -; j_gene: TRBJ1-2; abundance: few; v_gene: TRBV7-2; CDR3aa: CASSAMTAFDGYTF
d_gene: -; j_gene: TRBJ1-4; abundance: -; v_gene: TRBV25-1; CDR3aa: CASSPHRATNEKLFF
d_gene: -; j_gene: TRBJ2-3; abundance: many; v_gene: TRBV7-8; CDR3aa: CASSLDSRTDTQYF
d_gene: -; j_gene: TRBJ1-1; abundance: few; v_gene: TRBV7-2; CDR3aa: CASSLERAGSAFF
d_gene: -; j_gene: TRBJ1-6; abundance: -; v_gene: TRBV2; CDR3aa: CASSEAGPNSPLHF
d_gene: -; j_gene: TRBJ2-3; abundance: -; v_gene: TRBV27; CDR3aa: CASSLSGNRADTQYF
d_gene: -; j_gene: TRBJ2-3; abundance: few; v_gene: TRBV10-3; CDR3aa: CAISTGTLGTDTQYF
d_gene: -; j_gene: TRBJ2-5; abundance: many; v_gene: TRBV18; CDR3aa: CASSPEVAGQETQYF
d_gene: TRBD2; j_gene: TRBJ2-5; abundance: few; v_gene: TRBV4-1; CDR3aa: CASSQERTSGQETQYF
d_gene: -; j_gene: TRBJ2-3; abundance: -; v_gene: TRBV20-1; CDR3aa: CSARELYGTDTQYF
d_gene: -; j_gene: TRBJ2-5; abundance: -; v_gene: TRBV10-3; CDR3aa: CAITGTLQETQYF
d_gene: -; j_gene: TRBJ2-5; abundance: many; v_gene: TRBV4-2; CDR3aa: CASSQDLGASETQYF
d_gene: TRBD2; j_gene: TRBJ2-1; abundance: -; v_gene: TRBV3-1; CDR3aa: CASSQDGTSGYNEQFF
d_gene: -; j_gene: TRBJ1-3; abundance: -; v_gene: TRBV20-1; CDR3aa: CSASRTASGNTIYF
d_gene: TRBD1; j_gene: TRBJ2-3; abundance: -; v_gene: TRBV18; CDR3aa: CASSKDRADTQYF
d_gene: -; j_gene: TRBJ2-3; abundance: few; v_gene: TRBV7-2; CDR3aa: CASSPYAGPDTQYF
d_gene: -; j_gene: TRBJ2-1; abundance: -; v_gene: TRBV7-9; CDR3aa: CASSFRLIQGRNEQFF
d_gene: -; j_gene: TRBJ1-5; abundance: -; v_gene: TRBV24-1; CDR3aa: CATSERGLGSNQPQHF
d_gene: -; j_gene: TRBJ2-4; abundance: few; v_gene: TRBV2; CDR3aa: CASSGDTGKNIQYF